The 17 T cell receptor beta chains below were found in one sample sequenced in a study of control samples from healthy donors and cancer patients (dated by TCRdb to the early 2020s). Library generation was performed with the immunoSEQ multiplex PCR assay. The immuneACCESS repertoire file appears here via TCRdb, limited to in-frame rearrangements. These files lack a portion of the clones; in checked studies, under half of the deficit traces to unresolved V genes, and the cause of the others is not known. The table for this sample lists 150,000 or so clones; roughly 93% of them were counted only once. The ten largest clones represent less than 6% of the sample. The specimen was blood. The source of these receptors is a man younger than 35 in good health.

V usage is TRBV30 and J usage is TRBJ1-1; D is unresolved. CDR3 size: 14 residues. Germline loops: CDR1 GTSNPN, CDR2 SVGIG (reference sequence). The V and J ends lost 1 base and 0 bases respectively, with 9 bases between them. CDR3 in DNA: TGTGCCTGGAGTGCCGGACTCTTGAACACTGAAGCTTTCTTT. Amino acids: CAWSAGLLNTEAFF.

V gene TRBV6-5 combines with J gene TRBJ2-1, with D possibly TRBD2 on 7 matching bases. Trimming cost V 6 bases and J 5 bases, with 17 bases left between them. CDR3 length: 15 amino acids. Germline V gives CDR1 MNHEY, CDR2 SVGAGI. In DNA form, the CDR3 reads TGTGCCAGCAGCCCAACCGGGGGGCTCAACAATGAGCAGTTCTTC. This codes for CASSPTGGLNNEQFF.

This clone was seen once. This chain uses TRBV27 with TRBJ1-2; D gene unclear. This CDR3 has 11 amino acids. V gave up 8 bases and J gave up 8 bases, with 12 bases separating them. Germline CDR1 reads MNHEY; CDR2 reads SMNVEV (reference sequence). The CDR3 bases are TGTGCCAGCCCCGGCGGGTACGGCTACACCTTC. It yields the protein CASPGGYGYTF.

The rearrangement links TRBV4-2 to TRBJ1-2; the D is unclear. V lost 0 bases to trimming and J lost 0 bases, with 11 bases between them. Germline values: CDR1 LGHNA, CDR2 YNFKEQ. The CDR3 consists of 16 residues. The CDR3 DNA reads TGTGCCAGCAGCCAAGAAGAGTCCCCCCCTAACTATGGCTACACCTTC. This gives the protein CASSQEESPPNYGYTF.

In nucleotides, the CDR3 is TGTGCCAGCAGCTTGGGGACTAGCGGGTGGCCTTACGAGCAGTACTTC. Residues: CASSLGTSGWPYEQYF. The chain recombines TRBV5-4 with TRBJ2-7; 11 positions agree with TRBD2. The CDR3 loop spans 16 amino acids. CDR1 and CDR2 from the germline V gene are SGHNT and YYREEE (reference sequence). Trimming took 0 bases from V and 4 from J; bases not matched to a gene: 6.

This chain joins TRBV5-1 and TRBJ2-1; 12 bases are a match to TRBD2. V shed 4 bases, J shed 6 bases, and the junction held 5 bases outside the gene matches. This CDR3 contains 15 residues. Looked up from germline, CDR1 is SGHRS and CDR2 is YFSETQ. CDR3 bases: TGCGCCAGCAGCGCATGGACTAGCGGGATCAATGAGCAGTTCTTC. This translates into CASSAWTSGINEQFF.

The rearrangement uses TRBV19 and TRBJ1-5; D remains unclear. The V gene lost 2 bases and the J gene lost 6 bases, with 17 bases spanning the gap. CDR1 is LNHDA, CDR2 SQIVND, per germline (reference sequence). CDR3 length: 16 residues. CDR3 DNA: TGTGCCAGTAGTATACGGTGGTTCGGGGTCGGTCAGCCCCAGCATTTT. Its translation: CASSIRWFGVGQPQHF.

The chain uses TRBV9 and TRBJ2-2; 8 nucleotides agree with TRBD2. This CDR3 region has 15 residues. Germline V gives CDR1 SGDLS, CDR2 YYNGEE. Trimming at V came to 1 base and at J to 4 bases, leaving 3 bases not matched to a gene. CDR3 loop: CASSVSGSPTGELFF. In DNA form, the CDR3 reads TGTGCCAGCAGCGTAAGCGGGAGTCCCACCGGGGAGCTGTTTTTT.

The rearrangement uses TRBV19 and TRBJ1-1; D call uncertain. The V end was cut by 5 bases, the J end by 5 bases, with 12 bases between. CDR1 and CDR2 from the germline V gene are LNHDA and SQIVND (reference sequence). The CDR3 loop spans 13 amino acids. In DNA form, the CDR3 reads TGTGCCAGTAGTGCCGTCGGGGTAACTGAAGCTTTCTTT. Its protein product is CASSAVGVTEAFF.

This rearrangement joins TRBV7-9 to TRBJ2-3; no clear D. Trimming took off 5 bases at V and 8 bases at J, with 20 bases between the two ends. This CDR3 has 15 residues. Germline loops: CDR1 SEHNR, CDR2 FQNEAQ (reference sequence). This CDR3 reads CASSPGARPRVTQYF. CDR3 DNA sequence: TGTGCCAGCAGCCCAGGCGCCCGACCGAGAGTTACGCAGTATTTT. The variable domain in full, with the rest retrieved from reference TRBV7-9 and TRBJ2-3, is DTGVSQNPRHKITKRGQNVTFRCDPISEHNRLYWYRQTLGQGPEFLTYFQNEAQLEKSRLLSDRFSAERPKGSFSTLEIQRTEQGDSAMYLCASSPGARPRVTQYFGPGTRLTVL.

This clone was detected only once. The chain has TRBV6-6 and TRBJ1-5; D might be TRBD1 (5 bases). The germline V gene encodes CDR1 MNHNY and CDR2 SVGAGI (reference sequence). The CDR3 loop spans 17 amino acids. Trimming shortened V by 5 bases and J by 0 bases, and 17 bases separated the two germline ends. The CDR3 region has the DNA TGTGCCAGCAGTCACACAGGTCCACAATATAGCAATCAGCCCCAGCATTTT. It encodes CASSHTGPQYSNQPQHF.

This chain links TRBV7-9 with TRBJ2-7, with D perhaps TRBD1 (5 bases). The V gene lost 0 bases and the J gene lost 3 bases, with 9 bases spanning the gap. Germline V gives CDR1 SEHNR, CDR2 FQNEAQ (reference sequence). The CDR3 totals 14 residues. This CDR3 reads CASSLAAGNYEQYF. The CDR3 DNA is TGTGCCAGCAGCTTAGCTGCAGGGAACTACGAGCAGTACTTC.

The J gene is TRBJ2-1, the V gene TRBV4-3; possible D gene TRBD2, 6 bases. The CDR3 contains 15 residues. Per germline, CDR1 LGHNA and CDR2 YSLEER. The germline V and J ends were trimmed by 3 bases and 8 bases, with 17 bases remaining between them. DNA for the CDR3: TGCGCCAGCAGCCAGGGACTCGCCGAACACGATGAGCAGTTCTTC. Its translation: CASSQGLAEHDEQFF.

V is TRBV20-1 and J is TRBJ2-5; no clear D. CDR1 and CDR2 from the germline V gene are DFQATT and SNEGSKA (reference sequence). The CDR3 has 10 amino acids. V lost 2 bases and J lost 5, with 3 bases in between. CDR3 bases: TGCAGTGCTAGACAGGAGACCCAGTACTTC. This sequence encodes CSARQETQYF.

This clone is a singleton in its sample. The CDR3, as DNA: TGTGCCAGCAGCCGGGGTGACACTGAAGCTTTCTTT. This gives the protein CASSRGDTEAFF. This chain connects TRBV5-4 to TRBJ1-1; unclear D gene. CDR3 length: 12 amino acids. Germline CDR1 SGHNT, CDR2 YYREEE (reference sequence). The V gene lost 4 bases and the J gene lost 3 bases, with 7 bases spanning the gap.

A word on this clone: The junction differs from germline at one of its ends, possibly a read error. J is TRBJ2-3 and V is TRBV7-7; possible D gene TRBD1, 5 bases. CDR1 is SSHAT and CDR2 is FNYEAQ in the germline V gene (reference sequence). The CDR3 length is 14 residues. The CDR3 DNA reads as TGTGCTAGCAGCTTAACCAGGGGCACAGATACGCAGTATTTT. Translation: CASSLTRGTDTQYF.

The chain carries TRBV18 and TRBJ1-2; 9 positions agree with TRBD1. Trimming at V came to 0 bases and at J to 5 bases, leaving 4 bases not matched to a gene. This CDR3 spans 15 amino acids. From germline, CDR1 is KGHSH and CDR2 LQKENI. The CDR3 bases are TGTGCCAGCTCACCACCCCTTGGGACAGGGTATGGCTACACCTTC. Its protein is CASSPPLGTGYGYTF.